This TCR beta chain was found in a study of T cell changes during pregnancy in multiple sclerosis. Method: immunoSEQ multiplex PCR; TCRdb's copy keeps in-frame clones and lacks some. In the table there are roughly 75,000 clones, 89% of which are singletons. A remark on this clone: The limits of the CDR3 on the DNA are not certain, so only TCRdb's listed CDR3 is given.

The CDR3 has 17 amino acids, counting both end residues. The material sequenced was peripheral blood, taken before pregnancy. This clonotype was obtained from a female donor with multiple sclerosis, enrolled in a pregnancy study. V gene TRBV12-2 combines with J gene TRBJ1-2; the D call in the table, TRBD1, was not verified against the DNA. TRBV12-2 is termed a pseudogene. The CDR3 region is CASRLVGQGADRYGYTF.